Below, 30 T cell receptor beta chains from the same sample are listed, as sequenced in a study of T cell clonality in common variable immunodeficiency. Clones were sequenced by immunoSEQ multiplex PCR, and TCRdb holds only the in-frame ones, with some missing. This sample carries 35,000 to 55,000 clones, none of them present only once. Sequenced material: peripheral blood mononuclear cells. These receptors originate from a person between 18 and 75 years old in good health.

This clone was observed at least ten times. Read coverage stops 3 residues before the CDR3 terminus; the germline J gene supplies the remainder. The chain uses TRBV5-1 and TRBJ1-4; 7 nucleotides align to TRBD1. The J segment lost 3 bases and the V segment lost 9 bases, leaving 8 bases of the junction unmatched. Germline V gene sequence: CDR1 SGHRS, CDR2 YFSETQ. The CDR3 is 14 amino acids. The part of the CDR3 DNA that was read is TGCGCCACCCGACAGGGAGGACCTAATGAAAAA. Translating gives CATRQGGPNEK. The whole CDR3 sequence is CATRQGGPNEKLFF.

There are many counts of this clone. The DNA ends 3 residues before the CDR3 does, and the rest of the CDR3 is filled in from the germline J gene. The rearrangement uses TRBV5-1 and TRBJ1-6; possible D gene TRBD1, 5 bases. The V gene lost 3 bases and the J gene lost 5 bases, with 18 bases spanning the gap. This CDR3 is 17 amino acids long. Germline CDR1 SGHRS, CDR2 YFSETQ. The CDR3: CASSSAEGGGDNSPLHF. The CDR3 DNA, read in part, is TGCGCCAGCAGCTCCGCCGAGGGTGGGGGGGATAATTCACCC.

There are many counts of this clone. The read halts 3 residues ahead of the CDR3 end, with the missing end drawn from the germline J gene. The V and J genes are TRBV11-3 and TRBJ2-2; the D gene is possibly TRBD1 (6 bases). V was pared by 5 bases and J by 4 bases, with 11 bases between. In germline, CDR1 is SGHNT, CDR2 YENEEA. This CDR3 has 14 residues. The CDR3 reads CASSPGQFTGELFF. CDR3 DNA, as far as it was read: TGTGCCAGCAGCCCTGGACAGTTCACCGGGGAG.

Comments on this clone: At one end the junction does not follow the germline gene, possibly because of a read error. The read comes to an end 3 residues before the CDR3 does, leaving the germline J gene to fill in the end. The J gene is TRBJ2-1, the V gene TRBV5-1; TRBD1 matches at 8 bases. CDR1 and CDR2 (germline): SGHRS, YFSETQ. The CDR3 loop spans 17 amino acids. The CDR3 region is CASRLERGQGIYNEQFF. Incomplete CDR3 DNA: TGCGCCAGCAGGTTGGAACGCGGACAGGGAATCTACAATGAG.

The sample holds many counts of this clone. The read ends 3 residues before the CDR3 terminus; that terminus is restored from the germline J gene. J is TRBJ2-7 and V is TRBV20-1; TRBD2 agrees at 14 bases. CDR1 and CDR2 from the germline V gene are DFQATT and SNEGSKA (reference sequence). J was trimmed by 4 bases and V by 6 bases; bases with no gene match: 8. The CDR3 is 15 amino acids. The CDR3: CSAKGLAGERYEQYF. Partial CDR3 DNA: TGCAGTGCGAAGGGACTAGCGGGAGAAAGGTACGAG.

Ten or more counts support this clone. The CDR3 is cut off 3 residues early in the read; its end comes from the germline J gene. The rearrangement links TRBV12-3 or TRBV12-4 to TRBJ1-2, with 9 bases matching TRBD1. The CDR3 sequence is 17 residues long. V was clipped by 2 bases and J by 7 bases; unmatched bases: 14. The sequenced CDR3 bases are TGTGCCAGCAGTTTACCGGGACAGGGACATCCACTTAGTGGC. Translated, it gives CASSLPGQGHPLSG. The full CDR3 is CASSLPGQGHPLSGYTF.

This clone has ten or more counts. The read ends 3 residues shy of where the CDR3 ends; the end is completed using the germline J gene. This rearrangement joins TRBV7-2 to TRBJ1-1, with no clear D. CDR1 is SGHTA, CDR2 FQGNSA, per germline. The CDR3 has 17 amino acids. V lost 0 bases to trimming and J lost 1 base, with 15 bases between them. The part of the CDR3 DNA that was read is TGTGCCAGCAGCTTAGCGCGCTTTAACAGCCGGAACACTGAA. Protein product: CASSLARFNSRNTE. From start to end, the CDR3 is CASSLARFNSRNTEAFF.

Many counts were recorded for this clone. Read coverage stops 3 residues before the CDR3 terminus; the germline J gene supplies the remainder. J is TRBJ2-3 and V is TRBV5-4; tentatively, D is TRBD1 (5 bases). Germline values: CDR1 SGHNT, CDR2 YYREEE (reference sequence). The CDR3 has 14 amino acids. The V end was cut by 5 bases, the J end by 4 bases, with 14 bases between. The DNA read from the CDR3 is TGTGCCAGCAGACAGGAATATTCAGCAGATACG. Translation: CASRQEYSADT. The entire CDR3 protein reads CASRQEYSADTQYF.

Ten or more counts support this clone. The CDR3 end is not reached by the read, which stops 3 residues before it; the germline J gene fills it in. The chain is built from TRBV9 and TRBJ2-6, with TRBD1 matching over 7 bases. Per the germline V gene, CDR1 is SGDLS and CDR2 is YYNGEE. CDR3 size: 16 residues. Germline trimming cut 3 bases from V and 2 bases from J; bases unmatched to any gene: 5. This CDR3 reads CASSGQGRAGANVLTF. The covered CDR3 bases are TGTGCCAGCAGCGGACAGGGTCGGGCTGGGGCCAACGTC.

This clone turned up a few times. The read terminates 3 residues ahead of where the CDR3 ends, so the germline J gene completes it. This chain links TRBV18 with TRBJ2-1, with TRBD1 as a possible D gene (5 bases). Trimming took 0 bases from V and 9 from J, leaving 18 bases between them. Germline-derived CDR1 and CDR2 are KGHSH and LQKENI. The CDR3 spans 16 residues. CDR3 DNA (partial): TGTGCCAGCTCACCACCTGCAGGGTATATGTACGGTGAG. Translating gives CASSPPAGYMYGE. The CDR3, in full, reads CASSPPAGYMYGEQFF.

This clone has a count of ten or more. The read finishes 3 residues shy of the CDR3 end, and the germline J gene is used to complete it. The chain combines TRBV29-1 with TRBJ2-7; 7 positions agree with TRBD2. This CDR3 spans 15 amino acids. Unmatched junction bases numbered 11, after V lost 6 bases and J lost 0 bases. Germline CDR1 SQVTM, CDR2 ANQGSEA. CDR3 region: CSVRGGPLTSYEQYF. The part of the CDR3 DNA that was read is TGCAGCGTCCGGGGAGGGCCCCTTACCTCCTACGAG.

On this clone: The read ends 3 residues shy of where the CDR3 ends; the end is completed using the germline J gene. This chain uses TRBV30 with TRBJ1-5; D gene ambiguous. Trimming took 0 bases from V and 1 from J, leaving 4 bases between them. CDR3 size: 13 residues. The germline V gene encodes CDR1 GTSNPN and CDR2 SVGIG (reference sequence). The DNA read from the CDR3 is TGTGCCTGGAGTGTGCAGAGCAATCAGCCC. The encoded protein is CAWSVQSNQP. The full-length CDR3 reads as CAWSVQSNQPQHF.

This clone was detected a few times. CDR3 DNA, as far as it was read: TGTGCCAGTAGCTTCGCAGTAGTCGACTACGAC. This encodes CASSFAVVDYD. Given in full, the CDR3 is CASSFAVVDYDYTF. The V call is TRBV19, the J call TRBJ1-2; D is uncertain. The sequenced fragment ends 3 residues before the CDR3 boundary, so the rest is inferred from the germline J gene. Germline V gives CDR1 LNHDA, CDR2 SQIVND (reference sequence). The CDR3 runs to 14 residues.

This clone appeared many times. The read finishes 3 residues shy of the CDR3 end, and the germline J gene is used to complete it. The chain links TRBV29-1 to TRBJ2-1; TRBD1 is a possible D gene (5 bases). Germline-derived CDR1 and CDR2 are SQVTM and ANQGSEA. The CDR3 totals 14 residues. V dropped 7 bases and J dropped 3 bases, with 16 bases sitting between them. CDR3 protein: CSGKTRGLYNEQFF. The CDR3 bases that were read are TGCAGCGGGAAGACAAGGGGCCTCTACAATGAG.

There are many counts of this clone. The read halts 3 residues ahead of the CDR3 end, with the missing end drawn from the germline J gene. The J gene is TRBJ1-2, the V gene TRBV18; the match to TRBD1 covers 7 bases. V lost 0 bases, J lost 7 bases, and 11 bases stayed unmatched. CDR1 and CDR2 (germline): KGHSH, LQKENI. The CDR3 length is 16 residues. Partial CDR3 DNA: TGTGCCAGCTCACCACCCACGACAGGGACGGCCCGTGGC. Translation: CASSPPTTGTARG. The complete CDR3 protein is CASSPPTTGTARGYTF.

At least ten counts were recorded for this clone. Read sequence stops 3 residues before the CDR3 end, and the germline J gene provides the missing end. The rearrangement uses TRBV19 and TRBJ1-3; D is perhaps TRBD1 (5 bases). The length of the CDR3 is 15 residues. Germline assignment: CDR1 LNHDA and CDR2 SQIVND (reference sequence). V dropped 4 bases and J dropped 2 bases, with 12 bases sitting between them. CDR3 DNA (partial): TGTGCCAGTAGTACCATGGGGGGGACTGGAAACACC. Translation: CASSTMGGTGNT. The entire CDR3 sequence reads CASSTMGGTGNTIYF.

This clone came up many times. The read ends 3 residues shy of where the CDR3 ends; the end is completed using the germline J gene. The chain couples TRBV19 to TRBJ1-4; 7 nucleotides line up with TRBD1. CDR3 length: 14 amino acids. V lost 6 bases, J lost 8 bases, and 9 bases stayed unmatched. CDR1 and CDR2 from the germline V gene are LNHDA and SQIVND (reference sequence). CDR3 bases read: TGTGCCAGTAGGCGGATCAGGGGGAACGAAAAA. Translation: CASRRIRGNEK. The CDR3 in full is CASRRIRGNEKLFF.

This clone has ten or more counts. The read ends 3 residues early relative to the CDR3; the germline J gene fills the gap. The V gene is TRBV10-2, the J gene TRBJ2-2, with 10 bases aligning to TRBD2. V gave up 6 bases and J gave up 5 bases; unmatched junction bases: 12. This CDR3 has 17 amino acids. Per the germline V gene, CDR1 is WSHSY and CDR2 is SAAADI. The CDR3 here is CASSEAGGPIVTGELFF. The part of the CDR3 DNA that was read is TGCGCCAGCAGCGAAGCGGGGGGGCCCATTGTTACCGGGGAG.

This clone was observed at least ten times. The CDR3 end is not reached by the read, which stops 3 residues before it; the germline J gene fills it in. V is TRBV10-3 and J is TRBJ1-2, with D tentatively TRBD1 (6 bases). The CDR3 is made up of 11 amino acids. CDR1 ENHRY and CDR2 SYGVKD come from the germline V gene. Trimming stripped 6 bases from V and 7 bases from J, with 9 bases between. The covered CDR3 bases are TGTGCCATCAGGGCAGGGGTTGGC. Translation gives CAIRAGVG. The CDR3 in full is CAIRAGVGYTF.

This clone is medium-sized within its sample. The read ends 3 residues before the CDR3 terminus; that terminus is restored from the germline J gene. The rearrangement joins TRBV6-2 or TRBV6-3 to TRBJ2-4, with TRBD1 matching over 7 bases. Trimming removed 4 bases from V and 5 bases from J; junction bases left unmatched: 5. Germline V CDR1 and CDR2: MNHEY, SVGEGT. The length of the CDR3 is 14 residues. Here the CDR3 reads CASSSNRGQNIQYF. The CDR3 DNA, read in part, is TGTGCCAGCAGTTCTAACAGGGGTCAAAACATT.

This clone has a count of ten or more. The CDR3 here is CASSRDRLYEQYF. CDR3 DNA (partial): TGTGCCAGCAGCCGGGACAGGCTCTACGAG. The chain uses TRBV5-4 and TRBJ2-7; 8 bases line up with TRBD1. The read ends 3 residues before the CDR3 terminus; that terminus is restored from the germline J gene. Germline V gene sequence: CDR1 SGHNT, CDR2 YYREEE (reference sequence). V gave up 4 bases and J gave up 3 bases; unmatched junction bases: 3. This CDR3 is built from 13 residues.

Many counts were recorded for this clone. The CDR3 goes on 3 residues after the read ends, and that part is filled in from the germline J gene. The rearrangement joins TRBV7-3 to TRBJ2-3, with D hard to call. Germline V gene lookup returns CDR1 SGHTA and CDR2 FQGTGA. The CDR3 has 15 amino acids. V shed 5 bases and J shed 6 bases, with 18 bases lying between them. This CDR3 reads CASSPTSGPADTQYF. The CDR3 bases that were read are TGTGCCAGCAGCCCGACTTCGGGTCCCGCGGATACG.

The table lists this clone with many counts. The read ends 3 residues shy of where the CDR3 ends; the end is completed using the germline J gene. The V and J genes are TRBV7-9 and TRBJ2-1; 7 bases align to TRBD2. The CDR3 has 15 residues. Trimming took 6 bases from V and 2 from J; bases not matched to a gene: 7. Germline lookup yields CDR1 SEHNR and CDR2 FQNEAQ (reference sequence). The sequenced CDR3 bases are TGTGCCAGCAGTCCGACCGGGACTACCTACAATGAG. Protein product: CASSPTGTTYNE. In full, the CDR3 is CASSPTGTTYNEQFF.

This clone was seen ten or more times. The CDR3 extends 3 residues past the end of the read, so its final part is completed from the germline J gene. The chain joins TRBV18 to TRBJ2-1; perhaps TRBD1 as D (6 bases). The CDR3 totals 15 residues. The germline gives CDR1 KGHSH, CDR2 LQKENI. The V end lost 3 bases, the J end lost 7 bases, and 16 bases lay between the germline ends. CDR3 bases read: TGTGCCAGCTCACCCAGGACAGTTTGGTTGAATGAG. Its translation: CASSPRTVWLNE. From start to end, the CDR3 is CASSPRTVWLNEQFF.

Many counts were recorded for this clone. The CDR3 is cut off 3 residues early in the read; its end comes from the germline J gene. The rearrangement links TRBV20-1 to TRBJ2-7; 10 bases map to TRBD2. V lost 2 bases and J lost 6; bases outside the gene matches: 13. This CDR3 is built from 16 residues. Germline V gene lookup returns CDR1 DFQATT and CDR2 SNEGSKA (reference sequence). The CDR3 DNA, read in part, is TGCAGTGCTAGATCCGTCTCTAGCGGGAGCCCGGGCGAG. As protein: CSARSVSSGSPGE. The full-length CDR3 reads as CSARSVSSGSPGEQYF.

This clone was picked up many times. Incomplete CDR3 DNA: TGTGCCAGCAGTGAAAATAAGAGGGGTAACACTGAA. Protein product: CASSENKRGNTE. The CDR3 as a whole reads CASSENKRGNTEAFF. The gene calls are TRBV28 and TRBJ1-1; perhaps TRBD1 as D (5 bases). The CDR3 is cut off 3 residues early in the read; its end comes from the germline J gene. The CDR3 is 15 residues long. Germline CDR1 is MDHEN and CDR2 is SYDVKM. V lost 5 bases and J lost 2, with 15 bases in between.

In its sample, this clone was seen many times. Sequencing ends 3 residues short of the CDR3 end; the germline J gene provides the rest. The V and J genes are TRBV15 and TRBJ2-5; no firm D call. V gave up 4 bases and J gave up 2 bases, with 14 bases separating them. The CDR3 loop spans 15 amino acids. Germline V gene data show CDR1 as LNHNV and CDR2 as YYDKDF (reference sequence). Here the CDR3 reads CATSIDDISQETQYF. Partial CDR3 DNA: TGTGCCACCAGCATAGACGACATATCGCAAGAGACC.

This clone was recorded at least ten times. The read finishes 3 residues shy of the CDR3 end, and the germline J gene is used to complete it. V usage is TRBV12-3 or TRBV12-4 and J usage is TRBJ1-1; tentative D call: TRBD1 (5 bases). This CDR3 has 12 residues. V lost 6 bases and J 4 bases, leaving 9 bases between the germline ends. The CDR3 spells CASSVRVTEAFF. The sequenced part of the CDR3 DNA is TGTGCCAGCAGCGTCAGGGTCACTGAA.

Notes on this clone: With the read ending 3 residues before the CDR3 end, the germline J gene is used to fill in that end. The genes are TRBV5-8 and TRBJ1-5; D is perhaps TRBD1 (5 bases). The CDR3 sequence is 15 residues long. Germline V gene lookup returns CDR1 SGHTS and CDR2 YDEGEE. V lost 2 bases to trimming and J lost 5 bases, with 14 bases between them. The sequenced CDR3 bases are TGTGCCAGCAGCTTATCAGGGTTCGTCGATCAGCCC. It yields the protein CASSLSGFVDQP. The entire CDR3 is CASSLSGFVDQPQHF.

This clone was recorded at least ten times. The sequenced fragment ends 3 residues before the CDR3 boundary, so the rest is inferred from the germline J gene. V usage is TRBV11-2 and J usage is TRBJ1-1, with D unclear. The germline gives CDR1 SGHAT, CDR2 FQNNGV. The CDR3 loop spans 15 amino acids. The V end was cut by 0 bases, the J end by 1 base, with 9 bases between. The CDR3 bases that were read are TGTGCCAGCAGCTTAGACACCTACGAGAACACTGAA. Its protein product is CASSLDTYENTE. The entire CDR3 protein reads CASSLDTYENTEAFF.